What follows are 20 T cell receptor beta chains derived from one specimen sequenced in a study of tumor and adjacent non-tumor tissue in lung cancer. Three rounds of nested PCR, following a modified ARM-PCR protocol, produced the TCRbeta library. MiXCR was run by TCRdb on the multiplex PCR reads, yielding one entry per CDR3 protein. The sample has more than 35,000 distinct CDR3 sequences, roughly 60% seen once. No cell sorting was done before RNA was extracted from the tissue. This non-tumor lung sample came from over 3 cm beyond the tumor edge. The sample consisted of distant non-tumor lung tissue. The origin of the receptors is a woman aged 35 to 49 with non-small cell lung cancer.

This clonotype was seen a few times. The chain links TRBV25-1 to TRBJ2-3; 11 nucleotides line up with TRBD2. Germline V gives CDR1 MGHDK, CDR2 SYGVNS. V lost 3 bases, J lost 2 bases, and 7 bases stayed unmatched. The CDR3 sequence is 17 residues long. CDR3 sequence (DNA): TGTGCCAGCAGTGACCCGAAGACTAGCGGGGTCACAGATACGCAGTATTTT. Translating gives CASSDPKTSGVTDTQYF.

As to this clonotype: The conserved final phenylalanine or tryptophan is absent from the CDR3, which likely points to a read error. V gene TRBV11-2 combines with J gene TRBJ2-5; D not resolved. The V gene's germline CDR1 is SGHAT and CDR2 FQNNGV. CDR3 length: 16 amino acids. CDR3 amino acids: CASCFTNVGIGETQYL. The CDR3 DNA reads as TGTGCCAGCTGCTTCACAAACGTGGGGATCGGAGAGACCCAGTACCTC.

For this clonotype: Sequence at one end of the junction differs from germline and may be a read error. The chain combines TRBV30 with TRBJ2-7; 7 bases match TRBD1. Per germline, CDR1 GTSNPN and CDR2 SVGIG (reference sequence). The CDR3 contains 14 residues. CDR3 nucleotides: TGTGGCTGGAGTGTTGGCAGGGGGTACGACGAGCAGTACTTC. Protein sequence: CGWSVGRGYDEQYF.

This clonotype was recorded many times. The gene calls are TRBV20-1 and TRBJ2-3; 12 positions match TRBD2. The trim removed 6 bases at V and 7 bases at J, leaving 8 bases unmatched. The length of the CDR3 is 14 residues. Per germline, CDR1 DFQATT and CDR2 SNEGSKA (reference sequence). CDR3 sequence reads: CSAATGTSGYTQYF. The CDR3 DNA reads as TGCAGTGCGGCCACCGGGACTAGCGGGTATACGCAGTATTTT.

Comments on this clonotype: Since a much larger clone is just one base distant, this may be a read error. V usage is TRBV6-2 or TRBV6-3 and J usage is TRBJ2-5, with 7 bases matching TRBD2. This CDR3 has 13 residues. The germline CDR1 and CDR2 sequences are MNHEY and SVGEGT. CDR3 sequence: CVSRPLALETQYF. The CDR3 DNA reads TGTGTCAGCAGACCACTAGCGTTAGAGACCCAGTACTTC.

To note about this clonotype: This may come from a read error, since a much larger clone is one base off. The gene calls are TRBV4-2 and TRBJ2-3, with D possibly being TRBD2 (7 bases). V lost 0 bases, J lost 11 bases, and 18 bases lay in between. In germline, CDR1 is LGHNA, CDR2 YNFKEQ. This CDR3 contains 15 residues. As DNA, the CDR3 is TGTGCCAGCAGCCAAGATGGGGGGGGGCAAGGTATGCAGTATTTT. Amino acid sequence: CASSQDGGGQGMQYF.

Notes on this clonotype: In this CDR3 the conserved last residue, phenylalanine or tryptophan, is missing, so a read error is likely. V and J are TRBV4-1 and TRBJ2-1, with 10 bases lining up with TRBD2. There are 19 residues in the CDR3. Germline-derived CDR1 and CDR2 are MGHRA and YSYEKL. CDR3 bases: TGCGCCGGCAGCCAAGAAAGGGGGAGGACTAGCGGAAAAGGGAATGAGCAGTTCATC. Amino acid sequence: CAGSQERGRTSGKGNEQFI.

Concerning this clonotype: This may stem from a read error, because a much larger clone lies one nucleotide away. The genes are TRBV5-1 and TRBJ2-7, with D unresolved. Trimming removed 4 bases from V and 2 bases from J, with 13 bases in between. CDR1 and CDR2 (germline): SGHRS, YFSETQ. The CDR3 is made up of 14 amino acids. Here the CDR3 DNA reads TGCGCCAGCAGCACAAGGGCCGGTGCCTACGAGCAGTACTTC. As protein: CASSTRAGAYEQYF. The full variable domain, in which reference TRBV5-1 and TRBJ2-7 provide the parts outside the CDR3, is KAGVTQTPRYLIKTRGQQVTLSCSPISGHRSVSWYQQTPGQGLQFLFEYFSETQRNKGNFPGRFSGRQFSNSRSEMNVSTLELGDSALYLCASSTRAGAYEQYFGPGTRLTVT.

The chain couples TRBV6-5 to TRBJ1-4, with D perhaps TRBD1 (6 bases). The CDR3 is 16 amino acids. The ends were cut back, 9 bases at V and 4 bases at J, with 21 bases in the middle. Germline loops: CDR1 MNHEY, CDR2 SVGAGI. CDR3 sequence reads: CARVLSQGPLNEKLFF. DNA for the CDR3: TGTGCCAGAGTTCTGTCTCAGGGGCCACTTAATGAAAAACTGTTTTTT.

A note on this clonotype: A much larger clone differs from this one at a single base, so this may be a read error. The CDR3 end shows no conserved phenylalanine or tryptophan, and so a read error is likely. V and J are TRBV20-1 and TRBJ1-1, with 10 nucleotides matching TRBD1. The CDR3 spans 13 residues. V lost 3 bases, J lost 3 bases, and 1 base stayed unmatched. Germline V lookup: CDR1 DFQATT, CDR2 SNEGSKA (reference sequence). This chain's CDR3 is CSARGTGDTEAFS. CDR3 in DNA: TGCAGTGCTAGGGGGACAGGGGACACTGAAGCTTTCTCT.

Comments on this clonotype: At one end the junction does not follow the germline gene, possibly because of a read error. The chain carries TRBV7-8 and TRBJ2-4; D is uncertain. CDR3 length equals 13 residues. Germline-derived CDR1 and CDR2 are SGHVS and FQNEAQ. The CDR3 sequence: CASSLACEDIQYF. The CDR3 DNA reads as TGTGCTAGCAGCTTGGCGTGTGAGGACATTCAGTACTTC.

Only one count was recorded for this clonotype. A junction end diverges from the germline sequence, so it may reflect a read error. V is TRBV6-6 and J is TRBJ2-7; 11 nucleotides match TRBD1. CDR1 and CDR2 from the germline V gene are MNHNY and SVGAGI (reference sequence). This CDR3 is 13 amino acids long. The CDR3 sequence is CVSSRTGGAELYF. Here the CDR3 DNA reads TGTGTCAGCAGTAGGACAGGGGGCGCCGAGCTGTACTTC.

This clonotype was recorded many times. At one end the junction does not follow the germline gene, possibly because of a read error. The rearrangement joins TRBV6-1 to TRBJ1-1; TRBD1 might be the D (5 bases). In germline, CDR1 is MNHNS, CDR2 SASEGT. CDR3 length: 14 amino acids. The CDR3: CASSVGAGGTGAFF. The DNA of the CDR3 is TGTGCCAGCAGTGTAGGGGCGGGGGGGACTGGAGCTTTCTTT.

With regard to this clonotype: As the CDR3 is not closed by the conserved phenylalanine or tryptophan, this likely results from a read error. The J gene is TRBJ2-7, the V gene TRBV5-1; TRBD1 aligns across 9 bases. In germline, CDR1 is SGHRS, CDR2 YFSETQ. V lost 0 bases, J lost 6 bases, and 10 bases stayed unmatched. CDR3 length equals 16 residues. The CDR3 nucleotides are TGCGCCAGCAGCTTGGCGCAAGGACAGGGGACGCGCGAGCAGTACATC. Translating it yields CASSLAQGQGTREQYI.

This clonotype was counted at least ten times. This rearrangement joins TRBV29-1 to TRBJ2-3; TRBD1 agrees at 7 bases. Per germline, CDR1 SQVTM and CDR2 ANQGSEA. The J segment lost 0 bases and the V segment lost 2 bases, leaving 11 bases of the junction unmatched. The CDR3 has 17 residues. The CDR3 protein is CSVETVRQGLSTDTQYF. The CDR3 coding sequence is TGCAGCGTTGAAACCGTTCGACAGGGTCTGAGCACAGATACGCAGTATTTT.

This clonotype came up many times. This sequence joins TRBV7-9 and TRBJ1-2; D gene uncertain. Looked up from germline, CDR1 is SEHNR and CDR2 is FQNEAQ (reference sequence). CDR3 length: 11 residues. The V and J ends lost 1 base and 6 bases respectively, with 3 bases between them. DNA of the CDR3: TGTGCCAGCAGCTTAGGAGATGGCTACACCTTC. This gives the protein CASSLGDGYTF.

A note on this clonotype: It may be a read error: a sequence one base away is much more abundant. The chain joins TRBV28 to TRBJ2-7, with D tentatively TRBD1 (5 bases). Germline CDR1 MDHEN, CDR2 SYDVKM. CDR3 length: 11 amino acids. V lost 2 bases and J 12 bases, leaving 11 bases between the germline ends. The CDR3 DNA reads as TGTGCCAGCAGTTTAATGGGGCTGCGGTACTTC. It encodes CASSLMGLRYF.

Remarks on this clonotype: This likely comes from a read error, as the CDR3 has no conserved phenylalanine or tryptophan at its end. The CDR3 sequence is CASTGVGTDTQYY. CDR3 bases: TGTGCCAGCACCGGGGTGGGCACAGATACGCAGTATTAT. The chain is built from TRBV25-1 and TRBJ2-3, with D tentatively TRBD2 (5 bases). Germline loops: CDR1 MGHDK, CDR2 SYGVNS. The CDR3 totals 13 residues. V lost 7 bases to trimming and J lost 1 base, with 9 bases between them.

This clonotype was observed a few times. Sequence at one end of the junction differs from germline and may be a read error. The rearrangement uses TRBV7-9 and TRBJ2-7, with D maybe TRBD1 (6 bases). The germline CDR1 and CDR2 sequences are SEHNR and FQNEAQ (reference sequence). The CDR3 runs 12 residues. The CDR3 here is CANSPQGYEQYF. CDR3 DNA: TGTGCCAACAGCCCACAGGGTTACGAGCAGTACTTC. Drawing the rest from reference TRBV7-9 and TRBJ2-7, the complete variable domain is DTGVSQNPRHKITKRGQNVTFRCDPISEHNRLYWYRQTLGQGPEFLTYFQNEAQLEKSRLLSDRFSAERPKGSFSTLEIQRTEQGDSAMYLCANSPQGYEQYFGPGTRLTVT.

This clonotype has at least ten counts. The J gene is TRBJ2-7, the V gene TRBV28; TRBD2 matches 8 bases. CDR3 size: 16 residues. Trimming cost V 4 bases and J 6 bases; bases outside gene matches: 14. CDR1 is MDHEN, CDR2 SYDVKM, per germline. The CDR3 here is CASSSQLSGSGTEQYF. The CDR3 DNA is TGTGCCAGCAGTTCACAGTTAAGCGGGAGCGGAACCGAGCAGTACTTC.